This T cell receptor beta chain was sequenced in a study of blood T cell repertoires in COVID-19. In the study overall: Specimens from acute and convalescent COVID-19 originated in the United States, Italy and Spain. From T cells, B-cell-depleted T cells, or PBMCs came the material, which was cDNA or gDNA.

Germline CDR1 and CDR2: MNHNY and SVGAGI (reference sequence). The CDR3 extends over 14 amino acids. The V gene end was trimmed by 1 base and the J gene end by 5 bases; junction bases not matched to a gene: 3. In the authors' workflow: Amplification from reference gene primers served as the basis for estimated nucleated cell counts. Measured with immunoSEQ multiplex PCR; TCRdb has only the in-frame clones, and not every one. V, J and clone size reflect that table, while D and trimming were determined from the DNA. In the table there are 70,000 or so clones, around three quarters of which are singletons.

The sample was peripheral blood. The chain recombines TRBV6-6 with TRBJ1-2; 8 bases match TRBD1. The TCR originated in a woman between 65 and 79 years old with acute or convalescent COVID-19. The CDR3 region is CASSYWDRIYGYTF. CDR3 nucleotide sequence: TGTGCCAGCAGTTACTGGGACAGGATATATGGCTACACCTTC.